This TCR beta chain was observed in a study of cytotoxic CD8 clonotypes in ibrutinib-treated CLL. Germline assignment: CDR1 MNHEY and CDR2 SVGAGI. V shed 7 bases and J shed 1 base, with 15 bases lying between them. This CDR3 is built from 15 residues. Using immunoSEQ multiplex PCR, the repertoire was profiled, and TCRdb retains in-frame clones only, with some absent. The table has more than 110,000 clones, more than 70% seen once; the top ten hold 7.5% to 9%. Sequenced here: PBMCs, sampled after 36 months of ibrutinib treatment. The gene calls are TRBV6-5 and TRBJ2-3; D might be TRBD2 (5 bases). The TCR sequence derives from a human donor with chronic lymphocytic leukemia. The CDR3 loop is CASTPREKGTDTQYF. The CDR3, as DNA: TGTGCCAGCACCCCGAGGGAGAAGGGCACAGATACGCAGTATTTT.